This TCR beta chain emerged from a study of spatial heterogeneity in lung cancer. Germline V gene sequence: CDR1 SGHRS, CDR2 YFSETQ. CDR3 length: 15 amino acids. V was pared by 4 bases and J by 4 bases, with 17 bases between. This clonotype was found once. Time point noted: sample taken at primary tumor resection. Whole RNA from tumor, nontumor lung or frozen PBMC was sequenced unsorted. TCRdb called the 5' RACE reads again in MiXCR, with one record for every CDR3 protein. In the table there are approximately 40,000 distinct CDR3 sequences, about an eighth of which are singletons. The starting material was PBMCs, obtained at surgery. The TCR sequence derives from a male donor with early-stage non-small cell lung cancer. V usage is TRBV5-1 and J usage is TRBJ1-1; D might be TRBD1 (5 bases). CDR3 in amino acids: CASSETLPGPTEAFF. In DNA, the CDR3 is TGCGCCAGCAGCGAGACACTTCCAGGGCCCACTGAAGCTTTCTTT.